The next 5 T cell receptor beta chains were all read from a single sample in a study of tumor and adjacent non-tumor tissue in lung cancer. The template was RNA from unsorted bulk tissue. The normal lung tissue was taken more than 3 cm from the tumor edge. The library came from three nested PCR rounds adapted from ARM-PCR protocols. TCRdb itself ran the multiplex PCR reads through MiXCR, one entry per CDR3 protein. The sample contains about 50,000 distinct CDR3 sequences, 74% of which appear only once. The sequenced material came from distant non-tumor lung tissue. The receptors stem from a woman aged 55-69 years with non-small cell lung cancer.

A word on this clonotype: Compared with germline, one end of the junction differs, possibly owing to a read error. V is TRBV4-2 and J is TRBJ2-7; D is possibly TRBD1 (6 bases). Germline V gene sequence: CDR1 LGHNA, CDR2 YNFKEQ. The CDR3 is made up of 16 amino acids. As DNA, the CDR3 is TGTGCCTGCAGCCAAGATCCGGAACAGGGATCCTACGAGCAGTACTTC. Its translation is CACSQDPEQGSYEQYF.

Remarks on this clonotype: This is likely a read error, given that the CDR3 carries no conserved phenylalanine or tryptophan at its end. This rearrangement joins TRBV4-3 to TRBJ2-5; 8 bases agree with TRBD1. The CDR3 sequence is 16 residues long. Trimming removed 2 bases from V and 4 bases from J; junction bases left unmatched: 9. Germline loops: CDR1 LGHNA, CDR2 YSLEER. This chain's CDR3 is CASSQYFQGAVETQYI. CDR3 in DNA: TGCGCCAGCAGCCAATATTTCCAGGGGGCCGTAGAGACCCAGTACATC.

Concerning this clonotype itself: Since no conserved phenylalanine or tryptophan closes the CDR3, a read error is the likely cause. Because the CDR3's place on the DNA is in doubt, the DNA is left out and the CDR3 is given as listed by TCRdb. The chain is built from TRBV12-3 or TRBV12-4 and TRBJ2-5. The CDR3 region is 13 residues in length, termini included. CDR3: CASSLGLNETQYS.

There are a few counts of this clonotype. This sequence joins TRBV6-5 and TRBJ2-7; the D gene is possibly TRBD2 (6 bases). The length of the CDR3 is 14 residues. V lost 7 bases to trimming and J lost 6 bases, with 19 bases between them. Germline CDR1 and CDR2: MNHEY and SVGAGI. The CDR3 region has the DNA TGTGCCAGCAATCTCCTCGGAGGGGACGGCGAGCAGTACTTC. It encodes CASNLLGGDGEQYF.

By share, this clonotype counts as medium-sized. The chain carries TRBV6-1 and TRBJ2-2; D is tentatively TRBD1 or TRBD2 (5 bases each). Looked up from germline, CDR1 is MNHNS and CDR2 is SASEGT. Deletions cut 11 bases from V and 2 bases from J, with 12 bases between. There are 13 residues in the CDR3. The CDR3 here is CAGETDNTGELFF. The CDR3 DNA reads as TGTGCCGGGGAGACAGACAACACCGGGGAGCTGTTTTTT.